This T cell receptor beta chain was captured by sequencing in a study of identical twins. Points from the study as a whole: Where out-of-frame alpha sequences were twin-shared, they showed excess low generation probability.

TCRdb redid the calling of the 5' RACE reads with MiXCR, one entry per CDR3 protein. The profile covers 690,000 or so distinct CDR3 sequences, with 6% to 6.5% appearing a single time and approximately 2% taken by the ten largest. This clonotype was seen repeatedly, ten times or more. The antigen remains undetermined. V lost 6 bases, J lost 4 bases, and 13 bases lay in between. The CDR3 extends over 14 amino acids. The clonotype was recovered from a man between 18 and 35 years old in good health. The V and J genes are TRBV12-3 or TRBV12-4 and TRBJ2-4, with D possibly TRBD2 on 5 matching bases. Sequencing input: naive T cells sorted from blood. The CDR3 loop reads CASRSRDRKNIQYF. The CDR3 region has the DNA TGTGCCAGCAGAAGCCGGGATCGGAAAAACATTCAGTACTTC.